This T cell receptor (beta chain) was observed in a study of blood T cells in healthy people across ages. Broader study findings: Donor CMV status, an unknown factor, possibly confounded changes in expanded clonotypes. Compared with aged donors, long-lived donors showed fewer expanded clones, suggesting selection.

Worth noting for this clonotype: Its target is unknown.

Primed by a sample-barcoded 5' primer and a J-beta primer mix, a second PCR proceeded for 7 to 11 cycles. Every cDNA molecule carried a tag from a template-switch adaptor bearing 12 random nucleotides. TCRdb recomputed calls from the 5' RACE reads with MiXCR, one row per CDR3 protein. Among some 780,000 distinct CDR3 sequences, 56% were seen once, and the ten largest hold 25% to 30%. The donors, aged about 6 to 100, were healthy Caucasians from Russia. Sequencing was performed on blood. The TCR sequence derives from a man aged 40-49 years in good health.

Here the CDR3 reads CSVDGPAGAEFF. The CDR3 nucleotides read TGCAGCGTTGATGGACCCGCAGGGGCAGAGTTTTTT. The chain has TRBV29-1 and TRBJ1-4, with D perhaps matching TRBD1 (6 bases). The CDR3 length is 12 residues. V gave up 3 bases and J gave up 16 bases, with 18 bases separating them. The germline CDR1 and CDR2 sequences are SQVTM and ANQGSEA.